The rows below give T cell receptor beta chains drawn from one sample of a study of cytomegalovirus exposure and HLA in healthy donors. Measured with immunoSEQ multiplex PCR; TCRdb has only the in-frame clones, and not every one. This sample yields 150,000 to 200,000 clones, of which about 81% are seen a single time; about 1.2% belongs to the top ten. The sequencing input was PBMCs. Receptors originate from a woman aged 25-40 years in good health and CMV-seronegative. Each CDR3 is given with its conserved first and last residue. D genes are given only for firm matches. Clone sizes are given selectively: once, few, many, or a class where the clone is expanded.

>TRBV4-2|TRBD2|TRBJ2-1|few
TGTGCCAGCAGCCAAGTTCGGCGGGAGGGAATCGGTGAGCAGTTCTTC
CASSQVRREGIGEQFF
>TRBV7-9|-|TRBJ1-1|many
TGTGCCAGCAGTCCGGACACTGAAGCTTTCTTT
CASSPDTEAFF
>TRBV4-1|-|TRBJ1-5|-
TGCGCCAGCAGCCAAGGAGTGGGCAATCAGCCCCAGCATTTT
CASSQGVGNQPQHF
>TRBV5-1|TRBD1|TRBJ1-2|-
TGCGCCAGCAGCTTGCAGGGGGATTCGTTCTATGGCTACACCTTC
CASSLQGDSFYGYTF
>TRBV7-3|TRBD2|TRBJ2-2|-
TGTGCCAGCAGCTTAAGCAGCGGGGGGGCCCCGAACACCGGGGAGCTGTTTTTT
CASSLSSGGAPNTGELFF
>TRBV6-1|TRBD2|TRBJ2-5|-
TGTGCCAGCAGTGAAGCTTTAGCGGGAGGAGGAGAGACCCAGTACTTC
CASSEALAGGGETQYF
>TRBV5-1|TRBD1|TRBJ2-5|-
TGCGCCAGCAGGGGCACAGGGGATGTAGGGGAGTACTTC
CASRGTGDVGEYF
>TRBV10-3|-|TRBJ2-7|-
TGTGCCACGAACGGGAACTCCTACGAGCAGTACTTC
CATNGNSYEQYF
>TRBV7-3|-|TRBJ2-5|-
TGTGCCAGCAGCTTTCGGGGGGCCGAGACCCAGTACTTC
CASSFRGAETQYF
>TRBV5-6|-|TRBJ2-3|-
TGTGCCAGCAGCTATGGTCGGGGTACGCAGTATTTT
CASSYGRGTQYF
>TRBV27|TRBD2|TRBJ2-7|-
TGTGCCAGCAGTCCCATCGGGAGGGCCTACGAGCAGTACTTC
CASSPIGRAYEQYF
>TRBV7-8|TRBD2|TRBJ2-7|-
TGTGCCAGCAGGGTAACTAGCGGTGTTGCGGGTGAGCAGTACTTC
CASRVTSGVAGEQYF
>TRBV7-9|-|TRBJ1-2|-
TGTGCCAGCAGCTTAGACAGGGCTGGCTACACCTTC
CASSLDRAGYTF
>TRBV6-1|-|TRBJ1-4|-
TGTGCCAGCAGTGAACAGGGAACCGGCCGCGAAAAACTGTTTTTT
CASSEQGTGREKLFF
>TRBV5-1|TRBD1|TRBJ2-1|-
TGCGCCAGCAGAGCCGGGACAGGGGTCGGTGAGCAGTTCTTC
CASRAGTGVGEQFF
>TRBV11-3|-|TRBJ2-3|-
TGTGCCAGCAGCTTAGGGAACAGCTACACAGATACGCAGTATTTT
CASSLGNSYTDTQYF
>TRBV7-9|-|TRBJ1-6|many
TGTGCCAGCCTAGACCAAGGCGGATATAATTCACCCCTCCACTTT
CASLDQGGYNSPLHF
>TRBV19|-|TRBJ1-1|-
TGTGCCAGTAGTCCCCAGGGTTCCACTGAAGCTTTCTTT
CASSPQGSTEAFF
>TRBV5-1|TRBD1|TRBJ2-7|-
TGCGCCAGCAGCTCCAACCCTTCCGGGACAGGGGGCAACGAGCAGTACTTC
CASSSNPSGTGGNEQYF
>TRBV6-5|TRBD1|TRBJ1-5|-
TGTGCCAGCAGTTTTTCCGGGACAGGGAGCGGTCAGCCCCAGCATTTT
CASSFSGTGSGQPQHF
>TRBV2|TRBD1|TRBJ1-1|-
TGTGCCAGCAGTTTAGGGGTCGATCCAGGGGGTGAAGCTTTCTTT
CASSLGVDPGGEAFF
>TRBV27|TRBD1|TRBJ1-6|-
TGTGCCAGCAGTTCCCCACAGGGGACCACCCTCCACTTT
CASSSPQGTTLHF
>TRBV28|TRBD2|TRBJ2-2|-
TGTGCCAGCTTCGGGGGGGCGGAAGGCACCGGGGAGCTGTTTTTT
CASFGGAEGTGELFF
>TRBV6-5|-|TRBJ1-6|-
TGTGCCAGCAGACTCGACAGGATCTTTTCACCCCTCCACTTT
CASRLDRIFSPLHF
>TRBV6-1|TRBD1|TRBJ1-2|-
TGTGCCAGCACCGAGGGACAGGGGGCAGGATATGGCTACACCTTC
CASTEGQGAGYGYTF
>TRBV6-1|TRBD1|TRBJ2-7|-
TGTGCCAGCAGTGAAGGTGGGGGAACAGGGGGCCCCTACGAGCAGTACTTC
CASSEGGGTGGPYEQYF
>TRBV5-6|-|TRBJ1-2|-
TGTGCCAGCAGTGATGCGGGCGGGGGCCTGGCCGGCTATGGCTACACCTTC
CASSDAGGGLAGYGYTF
>TRBV11-2|-|TRBJ2-7|-
TGTGCCAGCAGCTCCCTCTTGGAGCAGTACTTC
CASSSLLEQYF
>TRBV19|TRBD2|TRBJ2-5|-
TGTGCCAGTTGGGGCCGGGGACTAGCGGGAATGGAGACCCAGTACTTC
CASWGRGLAGMETQYF